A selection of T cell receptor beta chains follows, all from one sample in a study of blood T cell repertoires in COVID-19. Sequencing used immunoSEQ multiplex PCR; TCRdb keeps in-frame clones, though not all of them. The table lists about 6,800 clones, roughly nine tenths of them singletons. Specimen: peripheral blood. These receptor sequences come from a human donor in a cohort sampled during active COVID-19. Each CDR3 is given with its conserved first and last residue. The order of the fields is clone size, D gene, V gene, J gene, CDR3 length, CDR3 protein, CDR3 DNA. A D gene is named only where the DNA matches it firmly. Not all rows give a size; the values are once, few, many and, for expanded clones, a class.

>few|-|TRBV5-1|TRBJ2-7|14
CASSLVGQFYEQYF
TGCGCCAGCAGCTTGGTGGGACAATTCTACGAGCAGTACTTC
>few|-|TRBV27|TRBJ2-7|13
CASSLSQGREQYF
TGTGCCAGCAGTTTATCTCAGGGAAGAGAGCAGTACTTC
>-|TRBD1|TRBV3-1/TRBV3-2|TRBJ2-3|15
CASSQGQGRADTQYF
TGTGCCAGCAGCCAGGGACAGGGGAGGGCAGATACGCAGTATTTT
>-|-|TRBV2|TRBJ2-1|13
CASERVRHNEQFF
TGTGCCAGCGAGCGGGTGAGGCACAATGAGCAGTTCTTC
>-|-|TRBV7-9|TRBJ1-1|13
CASSYWALTEAFF
TGTGCCAGCAGCTATTGGGCCCTCACTGAAGCTTTCTTT
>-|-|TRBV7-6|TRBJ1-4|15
CASSPGGTFNEKLFF
TGTGCCAGCAGCCCCGGGGGGACCTTTAATGAAAAACTGTTTTTT
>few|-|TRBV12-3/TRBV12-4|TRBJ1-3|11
CASSEGNTIYF
TGTGCCAGCTCCGAGGGAAACACCATATATTTT
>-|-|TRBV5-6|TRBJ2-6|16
CASSLTDYSGANVLTF
TGTGCCAGCAGCCTAACAGATTACTCTGGGGCCAACGTCCTGACTTTC
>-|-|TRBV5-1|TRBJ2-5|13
CASSLARSETQYF
TGCGCCAGCAGCTTGGCGCGGTCAGAGACCCAGTACTTC
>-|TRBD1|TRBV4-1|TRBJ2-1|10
CANRGHEQFF
TGCGCCAACAGGGGCCATGAGCAGTTCTTC
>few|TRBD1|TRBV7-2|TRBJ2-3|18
CASSTSPIRGKGGDTQYF
TGTGCCAGCAGCACAAGCCCGATCAGGGGGAAAGGGGGAGATACGCAGTATTTT
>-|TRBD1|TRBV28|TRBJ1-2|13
CASSLGQHYGYTF
TGTGCCAGCAGTTTGGGACAGCACTATGGCTACACCTTC
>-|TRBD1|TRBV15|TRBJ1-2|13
CATTMTGRRGYTF
TGTGCCACCACCATGACAGGGCGGCGGGGCTACACCTTC
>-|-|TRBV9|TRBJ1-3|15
CASSQTAISGNTIYF
TGTGCCAGCAGTCAAACAGCCATCTCTGGAAACACCATATATTTT
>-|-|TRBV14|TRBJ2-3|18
CASSQAGSVNLRTDTQYF
TGTGCCAGCAGCCAAGCCGGGAGCGTAAACCTCCGCACAGATACGCAGTATTTT
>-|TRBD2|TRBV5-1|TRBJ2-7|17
CASSLEPGRRGLYEQYF
TGCGCCAGCAGCTTGGAGCCCGGGAGGCGGGGTCTCTACGAGCAGTACTTC
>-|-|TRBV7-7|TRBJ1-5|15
CASSLLPGEGQPQHF
TGTGCTAGCAGCTTATTGCCCGGGGAAGGTCAGCCCCAGCATTTT
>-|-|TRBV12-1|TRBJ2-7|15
CASSFARVFTYEQYF
TGTGCCAGCAGCTTCGCCAGGGTGTTTACCTACGAGCAGTACTTC
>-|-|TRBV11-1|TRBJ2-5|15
CASTGRDKNQETQYF
TGTGCCAGCACCGGCCGGGACAAGAACCAAGAGACCCAGTACTTC
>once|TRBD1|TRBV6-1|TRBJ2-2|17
CASSDLRQGMNTGELFF
TGTGCCAGCAGTGACCTCCGACAGGGGATGAACACCGGGGAGCTGTTTTTT
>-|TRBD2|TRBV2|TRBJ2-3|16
CASSVSSGGASDTQYF
TGTGCCAGCAGTGTTTCTAGCGGGGGGGCAAGTGATACGCAGTATTTT
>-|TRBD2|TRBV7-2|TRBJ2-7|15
CASSLGLADFYEQYF
TGTGCCAGCAGCTTGGGACTAGCGGATTTCTACGAGCAGTACTTC
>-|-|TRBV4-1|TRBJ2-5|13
CASSRLVLETQYF
TGCGCCAGCAGCCGCCTAGTACTGGAGACCCAGTACTTC
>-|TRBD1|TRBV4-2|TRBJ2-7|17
CASSQQATGTAAYEQYF
TGTGCCAGCAGCCAGCAAGCAACCGGGACAGCAGCCTACGAGCAGTACTTC
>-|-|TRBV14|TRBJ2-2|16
CASSPRQVAPTGELFF
TGTGCCAGCAGCCCCCGACAGGTTGCTCCCACCGGGGAGCTGTTTTTT
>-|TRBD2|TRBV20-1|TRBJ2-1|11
CSTSGSTEQFF
TGCAGCACTAGCGGGAGCACTGAGCAGTTCTTC
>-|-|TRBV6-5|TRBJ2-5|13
CASSPQFTETQYF
TGTGCCAGCAGCCCCCAGTTTACGGAGACCCAGTACTTC
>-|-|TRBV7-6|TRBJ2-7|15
CASSLGGEGPYEQYF
TGTGCCAGCAGCCTCGGCGGGGAAGGGCCTTACGAGCAGTACTTC
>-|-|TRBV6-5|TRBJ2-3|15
CASSSSHGGTDTQYF
TGTGCCAGCAGTTCCTCTCACGGGGGCACAGATACGCAGTATTTT